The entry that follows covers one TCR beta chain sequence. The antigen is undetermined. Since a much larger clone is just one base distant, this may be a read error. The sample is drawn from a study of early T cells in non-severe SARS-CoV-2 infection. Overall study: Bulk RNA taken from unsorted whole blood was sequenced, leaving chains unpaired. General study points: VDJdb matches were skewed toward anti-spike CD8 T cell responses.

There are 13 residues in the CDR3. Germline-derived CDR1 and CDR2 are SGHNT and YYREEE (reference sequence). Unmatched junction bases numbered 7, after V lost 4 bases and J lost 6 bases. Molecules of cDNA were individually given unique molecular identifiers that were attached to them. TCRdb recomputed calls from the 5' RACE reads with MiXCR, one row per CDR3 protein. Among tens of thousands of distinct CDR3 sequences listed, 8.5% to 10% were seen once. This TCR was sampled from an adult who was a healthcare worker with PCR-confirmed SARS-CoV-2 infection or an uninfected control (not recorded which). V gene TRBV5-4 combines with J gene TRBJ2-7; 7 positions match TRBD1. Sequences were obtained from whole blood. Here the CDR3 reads CASSPWDSPEQYF. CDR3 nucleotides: TGTGCCAGCAGCCCATGGGACAGCCCCGAGCAGTACTTC.